This entry concerns a single T cell receptor beta chain. Its antigen is still unknown. Sorting that relied on CD45RO/CCR7/CD25/CD127/CD95/CD27 yielded CD4+ naive, central memory, regulatory and stem cell-like memory cells. This entry belongs to a study of beta chain features in type 1 diabetes. About the research overall: Across the samples, approximately 98,000,000 sorted cells were examined in total. The study, taken as a whole, reports: When Type 1 diabetes patients were examined, their TCRB CDR3s proved moderately but significantly shorter in all four CD4+ subsets. The naive, central memory and Treg TCRB repertoires of patients appeared to be more similar to one another than those of healthy donors.

What was sequenced were expressed TCRB transcripts, since all of the isolated RNA had been reverse transcribed. Libraries were prepared by immunoSEQ multiplex PCR; TCRdb keeps only in-frame clonotypes and omits some of them. Of about 160,000 clones listed, 6.5% to 8.5% are singletons. The TCR originated in a man aged 18 to 30 with type 1 diabetes. Sequenced: central memory CD4+ T cells from blood.

The CDR3 sequence is CASSILRDHAKNIQYF. CDR3 nucleotides: TGTGCCAGTAGTATTTTGAGGGATCACGCCAAAAACATTCAGTACTTC. This chain connects TRBV19 to TRBJ2-4; D possibly corresponds to TRBD2 (5 bases). The CDR3 has 16 amino acids. CDR1 LNHDA and CDR2 SQIVND come from the germline V gene (reference sequence). The V end was cut by 3 bases, the J end by 1 base, with 13 bases between.